These 3 T cell receptor beta chains share one sample of origin, sequenced in a study of T cells in Graves' hyperthyroidism and ophthalmopathy (dated 2019 in TCRdb). The library was built by means of multiplex PCR. The listed sequencing device is Illumina HiSeq 2000. The TCR beta CDR3 regions were amplified from the RNA transcripts. The first round of RT-PCR for the TCR CDR3 was performed with the HTBI primer set and the Qiagen OneStep RT-PCR kit. TCRdb reprocessing: public reads trimmed at Q25 with fastp, clones called with MiXCR, in-frame beta chains kept. CDR3 protein duplicates are merged, each entry listing the most common genes and DNA. This sample has fewer than 450,000 distinct CDR3 sequences in its table, and roughly 17% of those were observed once. The leading ten clones occupy 30% to 40% of the sample. Material for sequencing was blood. The receptors shown here come from a young woman with Graves' hyperthyroidism that later progressed to Graves' ophthalmopathy.

The chain has TRBV25-1 and TRBJ2-3; D is ambiguous. This CDR3 contains 12 residues. Trimming removed 4 bases at V and 5 bases at J, with 7 bases between. Germline V gene lookup returns CDR1 MGHDK and CDR2 SYGVNS. For the CDR3, the DNA is TGTGCCAGCAGTGTGGGGATAGATACGCAGTATTTT. It translates to CASSVGIDTQYF.

The rearrangement uses TRBV6-1 and TRBJ1-5; D may be TRBD1 (5 bases). This CDR3 has 13 residues. V lost 5 bases to trimming and J lost 6 bases, with 11 bases between them. Germline V lookup: CDR1 MNHNS, CDR2 SASEGT. This CDR3 reads CASSRGSGQPQHF. CDR3 nucleotide sequence: TGTGCCAGCAGTAGGGGCTCGGGTCAGCCCCAGCATTTT.

In this sample, this clonotype turned up many times. The J gene is TRBJ1-1, the V gene TRBV2; no clear D. Germline CDR1 and CDR2: SNHLY and FYNNEI. The CDR3 is made up of 15 amino acids. V was cut by 6 bases and J by 4 bases, with 18 bases left in between. DNA for the CDR3: TGTGCCAGCAGCCTAGGTCGCGGATCGGGCACTGAAGCTTTCTTT. It codes for CASSLGRGSGTEAFF.